The rows below give T cell receptor beta chains drawn from one sample of a study of blood T cell repertoires in COVID-19. Some clones are missing from TCRdb's copy, which holds only in-frame ones; the method was immunoSEQ multiplex PCR. The repertoire includes 270,000 or so clones, roughly 89% of them detected once, and around 4.6% sits in the top ten. Sequencing was done on a sample of peripheral blood. The source of these receptors is a woman aged 40 to 50 who had recovered from COVID-19. Each CDR3 is given with its conserved first and last residue. D genes are given only for firm matches. A clone size is listed for some rows: how often the clone was seen (once, few, many), or a class if it is expanded.

>TRBJ1-2|-|TRBV28|-
TGTGCCAGCAGAACAACAGGGAGCTATGGCTACACCTTC
CASRTTGSYGYTF
>TRBJ2-2|TRBD2|TRBV5-4|-
TGTGCCAGCAGCCTGGCTGGGGGGGAGGACACCGGGGAGCTGTTTTTT
CASSLAGGEDTGELFF
>TRBJ2-1|-|TRBV3-1/TRBV3-2|-
TGTGCCAGCAGCCCGACGGGAAAGGTAAGTATAGAGCAGTTCTTC
CASSPTGKVSIEQFF
>TRBJ1-2|TRBD1|TRBV12-3/TRBV12-4|-
TGTGCCAGCAGGACAGGGGTCGGGGGCTACACCTTC
CASRTGVGGYTF
>TRBJ1-3|-|TRBV3-1/TRBV3-2|-
TGTGCCAGCAGCCAAGGCCCCATTACATTTTCCGGAAACACCATATATTTT
CASSQGPITFSGNTIYF
>TRBJ1-1|-|TRBV7-9|-
TGTGCCAGCAGCCCCGGGGGGGGCACTGAAGCTTTCTTT
CASSPGGGTEAFF
>TRBJ2-2|-|TRBV3-1/TRBV3-2|few
TGTGCCAGCAGCCGTCGCGGATCCTATAACACCGGGGAGCTGTTTTTT
CASSRRGSYNTGELFF
>TRBJ2-3|-|TRBV2|-
TGTGCCAGCAGGGCTAGAAACCGACTAGTTTCAGATACGCAGTATTTT
CASRARNRLVSDTQYF
>TRBJ1-1|TRBD1|TRBV7-2|once
TGTGCCAGCAGCTATAGGACAGGACCGGCTGAAGCTTTCTTT
CASSYRTGPAEAFF
>TRBJ1-2|TRBD1|TRBV5-1|-
TGCGCCAGCAGCTTGGAGGGAGAGAGGACAGGACGACACTATGGCTACACCTTC
CASSLEGERTGRHYGYTF
>TRBJ1-6|-|TRBV30|once
TGTGCCTGGAGTTTACCAACAGGTTTTCGTAATTCACCCCTCCACTTT
CAWSLPTGFRNSPLHF
>TRBJ2-2|-|TRBV7-3|-
TGTGCCAGCAGCCTAACCGGGGAGCTGTTTTTT
CASSLTGELFF
>TRBJ1-5|-|TRBV10-2|once
TGCGCCAGCAGTGAGAGTGTAGGTGTAGGGGATCAGCCCCAGCATTTT
CASSESVGVGDQPQHF
>TRBJ1-1|-|TRBV3-1/TRBV3-2|-
TGTGCCAGCAGCCAAGGGTATTTGGGGAGGGTGACTGAAGCTTTCTTT
CASSQGYLGRVTEAFF
>TRBJ1-2|-|TRBV4-1|-
TGCGCCAGCAGCCAAGTAGGCGTGCGTGGGCGCCCTAACTATGGCTACACCTTC
CASSQVGVRGRPNYGYTF
>TRBJ2-1|TRBD2|TRBV3-1/TRBV3-2|-
TGTGCCAGCAGCCAGGTGGGTCCCGCGGGAGTGCAGTTCTTC
CASSQVGPAGVQFF
>TRBJ1-6|TRBD1|TRBV5-1|-
TGCGCCAGCAGCTCGGACAGGGGTAACTCACCCCTCCACTTT
CASSSDRGNSPLHF
>TRBJ1-5|-|TRBV19|few
TGTGCCAGTCATAATGGAGCCTCCCGCAATCAGCCCCAGCATTTT
CASHNGASRNQPQHF
>TRBJ2-1|TRBD2|TRBV2|-
TGTGCCAGCAGTGAACGGAAGCGGGAGGGATACAATGAGCAGTTCTTC
CASSERKREGYNEQFF
>TRBJ2-3|-|TRBV25-1|-
TGTGCCAGCAGTGCAATCCGGGACTCCTTTAGCACAGATACGCAGTATTTT
CASSAIRDSFSTDTQYF
>TRBJ2-6|-|TRBV9|-
TGTGCCAGCAGCGTAGCCTTTTCTGGGGCCAACGTCCTGACTTTC
CASSVAFSGANVLTF
>TRBJ1-1|-|TRBV6-5|many
TGTGCCAGCAGGGGAGAGGGTACTGTTGAAGCTTTCTTT
CASRGEGTVEAFF
>TRBJ2-2|TRBD1|TRBV5-1|-
TGCGCCAGCAGCTCCGGGACAGGGATCGGGGAGCTGTTTTTT
CASSSGTGIGELFF
>TRBJ1-3|TRBD1|TRBV15|-
TGTGCCACCAGCAGAGATCTCCAGGGGGTCGAGGCTGGGGGAAACACCATATATTTT
CATSRDLQGVEAGGNTIYF
>TRBJ2-3|-|TRBV11-2|-
TGTGCCAGCAGCTTAGTGATTGGGGCTAGCGCTACTAGCACAGATACGCAGTATTTT
CASSLVIGASATSTDTQYF
>TRBJ2-1|-|TRBV28|-
TGTGCCAGCAGTCCCCATCAGGGGCTCCCCTCCTACAATGAGCAGTTCTTC
CASSPHQGLPSYNEQFF
>TRBJ1-1|TRBD1|TRBV30|-
TGTGCCTGGAGGCTAACAGGGGTTCAAACTGAAGCTTTCTTT
CAWRLTGVQTEAFF
>TRBJ2-2|TRBD2|TRBV13|-
TGTGCCAGCAGCTTAGGGACTAGCGGTAACACCGGGGAGCTGTTTTTT
CASSLGTSGNTGELFF
>TRBJ1-1|-|TRBV10-3|-
TGTGCCATCAGTGATTCGGGGGGCTCTGAAGCTTTCTTT
CAISDSGGSEAFF
>TRBJ1-1|TRBD1|TRBV7-2|-
TGTGCCAGCAGCCTTCAGGGGGTGGGGAACACTGAAGCTTTCTTT
CASSLQGVGNTEAFF
>TRBJ2-3|TRBD2|TRBV6-2/TRBV6-3|-
TGTGCCAGCAGCCGACTAGCGGGAAGTACAGATACGCAGTATTTT
CASSRLAGSTDTQYF
>TRBJ1-6|TRBD1|TRBV28|-
TGTGCCAGTCAACAGGGGCGCGCGAATTCACCCCTCCACTTT
CASQQGRANSPLHF
>TRBJ1-2|TRBD1|TRBV7-9|-
TGTGCCAGCAGCTCGGGACAGCTCTATGGCTACACCTTC
CASSSGQLYGYTF
>TRBJ2-5|-|TRBV7-2|-
TGTGCCAGCAGCGTACGACTAGTGGGGACCCAGTACTTC
CASSVRLVGTQYF
>TRBJ1-5|TRBD1|TRBV10-2|-
TGCGCCAGCTGGGGACAGTTTAGCAATCAGCCCCAGCATTTT
CASWGQFSNQPQHF
>TRBJ1-1|-|TRBV28|-
TGTGCCAGCATCCCCTCGGCGGGGGTGACCACTGAAGCTTTCTTT
CASIPSAGVTTEAFF
>TRBJ1-5|-|TRBV27|-
TGTGCCAGCAGTTTAAGCGGGGTTGGCAATCAGCCCCAGCATTTT
CASSLSGVGNQPQHF